Each of the 12 T cell receptor beta chains below was sequenced from the same sample in a study of T cell responses to AZD1222 COVID-19 vaccine. Here immunoSEQ multiplex PCR was the method, and the copy in TCRdb shows in-frame clones only, minus some. Of about 67,000 clones in the sample, approximately 83% were seen once. Sequences were derived from peripheral blood, sampled 28 days after the second AZD1222 dose. The receptors were sampled from an adult who received the AZD1222 COVID-19 vaccine.

The J gene is TRBJ1-4, the V gene TRBV6-2 or TRBV6-3; tentative D call: TRBD1 (5 bases). There are 16 residues in the CDR3. Germline CDR1 is MNHEY and CDR2 is SVGEGT. Trimming cost V 4 bases and J 0 bases, with 12 bases left between them. The CDR3 region is CASSLWGISTNEKLFF. The CDR3 bases are TGTGCCAGCAGTTTGTGGGGGATCTCAACTAATGAAAAACTGTTTTTT.

CDR3 protein: CASSYGDTEAFF. The CDR3 DNA follows: TGTGCCAGCAGCTACGGCGACACTGAAGCTTTCTTT. The chain links TRBV5-6 to TRBJ1-1; D gene ambiguous. The CDR3 totals 12 residues. Germline V gene data show CDR1 as SGHDT and CDR2 as YYEEEE. The V end lost 3 bases, the J end lost 3 bases, and 6 bases lay between the germline ends.

This clone was observed once. J is TRBJ1-5 and V is TRBV4-2; D is unresolved. Trimming stripped 4 bases from V and 0 bases from J, with 13 bases between. CDR1 and CDR2 (germline): LGHNA, YNFKEQ. The CDR3 runs 16 residues. The CDR3 here is CASSPSAVNSNQPQHF. DNA of the CDR3: TGTGCCAGCAGCCCTTCAGCGGTAAATAGCAATCAGCCCCAGCATTTT.

The genes are TRBV19 and TRBJ2-5, with D unclear. V lost 6 bases, J lost 5 bases, and 10 bases lay in between. Germline loops: CDR1 LNHDA, CDR2 SQIVND (reference sequence). CDR3 size: 12 residues. This chain's CDR3 is CASSALQETQYF. Here the CDR3 DNA reads TGTGCCAGTAGCGCTCTCCAGGAGACCCAGTACTTC.

V usage is TRBV4-3 and J usage is TRBJ2-2, with D unresolved. The CDR3 is 18 amino acids. Deletions cut 0 bases from V and 0 bases from J, with 14 bases between. In germline, CDR1 is LGHNA, CDR2 YSLEER. The CDR3 reads CASSQERDPVANTGELFF. The CDR3 nucleotides read TGCGCCAGCAGCCAAGAGCGAGATCCGGTAGCGAACACCGGGGAGCTGTTTTTT.

The chain couples TRBV2 to TRBJ1-1; D not resolved. There are 16 residues in the CDR3. V gave up 3 bases and J gave up 0 bases, with 14 bases separating them. Germline CDR1 is SNHLY and CDR2 is FYNNEI. The DNA of the CDR3 is TGTGCCAGCAGTGAGGTGGGCCACGTCATGAACACTGAAGCTTTCTTT. Translating gives CASSEVGHVMNTEAFF.

The chain joins TRBV4-1 to TRBJ2-5; D is unclear. V was pared by 0 bases and J by 0 bases, with 17 bases between. Per the germline V gene, CDR1 is MGHRA and CDR2 is YSYEKL. The CDR3 covers 18 residues. CDR3 DNA: TGCGCCAGCAGCCAAGAATCAGCCTTAGGCAGGTACCAAGAGACCCAGTACTTC. Its translation is CASSQESALGRYQETQYF.

The chain is built from TRBV14 and TRBJ2-1, with 13 bases identical to TRBD2. J was trimmed by 4 bases and V by 1 base; bases with no gene match: 4. CDR1 and CDR2 (germline): SGHDN, FVKESK. There are 17 residues in the CDR3. CDR3 sequence reads: CASSQAGTSGEYNEQFF. The CDR3 region has the DNA TGTGCCAGCAGCCAAGCCGGGACTAGCGGGGAGTACAATGAGCAGTTCTTC.

The sample holds one count of this clone. The V call is TRBV14, the J call TRBJ1-2; D call uncertain. Germline V gene sequence: CDR1 SGHDN, CDR2 FVKESK. This CDR3 spans 13 amino acids. Trimming removed 3 bases from V and 4 bases from J, with 9 bases in between. CDR3 nucleotides: TGTGCCAGCAGCCACCCGGGGATCTATGGCTACACCTTC. It encodes CASSHPGIYGYTF.

The chain has TRBV2 and TRBJ1-3; D may be TRBD1 (6 bases). V lost 0 bases to trimming and J lost 3 bases, with 15 bases between them. The CDR3 totals 17 residues. Germline V lookup: CDR1 SNHLY, CDR2 FYNNEI. In nucleotides, the CDR3 is TGTGCCAGCAGTGAAGCGGGAGGCAGGGGATATGGAAACACCATATATTTT. It specifies CASSEAGGRGYGNTIYF.

V and J are TRBV5-4 and TRBJ2-3, with 8 bases matching TRBD2. The CDR3 runs to 15 residues. The J segment lost 7 bases and the V segment lost 3 bases, leaving 10 bases of the junction unmatched. CDR1 is SGHNT, CDR2 YYREEE, per germline (reference sequence). The CDR3 loop reads CASSSPGLGMNTQYF. The CDR3, as DNA: TGTGCCAGCAGCTCGCCGGGACTAGGGATGAATACGCAGTATTTT.

This chain's CDR3 is CASSLDRGYEQYF. CDR3 DNA sequence: TGTGCCAGCAGTCTAGACAGGGGCTACGAGCAGTACTTC. This chain joins TRBV6-2 or TRBV6-3 and TRBJ2-7, with 8 bases matching TRBD1. Germline-derived CDR1 and CDR2 are MNHEY and SVGEGT. The CDR3 consists of 13 residues. Germline trimming cut 5 bases from V and 3 bases from J; bases unmatched to any gene: 3.